One sample yielded the 11 T cell receptor beta chains listed below, sequenced in a study of T-cell reconstitution after alpha-beta-depleted transplantation in children. Unique molecular identifiers were incorporated into the prepared TCRbeta library. Using its own MiXCR run on the PCR reads, TCRdb lists one record per CDR3 protein. This sample has a few hundred thousand distinct CDR3 sequences, with 10% to 13% found just once. The specimen was PBMCs from the stem cell graft donor, collected from the stem cell graft. These receptors all come from a human donor who donated a stem cell graft to a child with acute lymphoblastic leukemia.

This clonotype was recorded at least ten times. This chain connects TRBV6-5 to TRBJ1-5, with D perhaps matching TRBD1 (5 bases). V dropped 4 bases and J dropped 7 bases, with 14 bases sitting between them. CDR1 and CDR2 from the germline V gene are MNHEY and SVGAGI. The CDR3 is made up of 14 amino acids. The DNA of the CDR3 is TGTGCCAGCAGTTTCTCAGGGATTGGGCAGCCCCAGCATTTT. It codes for CASSFSGIGQPQHF.

The genes are TRBV4-3 and TRBJ2-1, with 14 bases aligning to TRBD2. V shed 0 bases and J 10 bases; nucleotides not matched to a gene: 8. The CDR3 covers 17 residues. Germline V CDR1 and CDR2: LGHNA, YSLEER. The DNA of the CDR3 is TGCGCCAGCAGCCAAGACCGTATGGGACTAGCGGGAGAGGAGCAGTTCTTC. Translated: CASSQDRMGLAGEEQFF.

This clonotype has a count of ten or more. The CDR3 DNA is TGCGCCAGCAGCCGGGGGACTAGCGGTAGCACAGATACGCAGTATTTT. It encodes CASSRGTSGSTDTQYF. The chain uses TRBV5-1 and TRBJ2-3; 11 nucleotides line up with TRBD2. This CDR3 is built from 16 residues. CDR1 SGHRS and CDR2 YFSETQ come from the germline V gene. The V and J ends lost 4 bases and 0 bases, in that order; junction bases with no gene match: 4.

The chain recombines TRBV20-1 with TRBJ2-1, with TRBD2 identical over 15 bases. This CDR3 is 14 amino acids long. Looked up from germline, CDR1 is DFQATT and CDR2 is SNEGSKA (reference sequence). V lost 6 bases to trimming and J lost 7 bases; unmatched junction nucleotides: 4. CDR3 in amino acids: CSAAGTSGRNEQFF. The CDR3 region has the DNA TGCAGTGCCGCCGGGACTAGCGGGAGGAATGAGCAGTTCTTC.

This chain connects TRBV6-2 or TRBV6-3 to TRBJ1-1, with 9 bases identical to TRBD1. With 4 bases clipped from V and 1 base from J, the junction kept 7 bases outside the gene matches. Germline assignment: CDR1 MNHEY and CDR2 SVGEGT. This CDR3 has 16 amino acids. This chain's CDR3 is CASSSPPGQGNTEAFF. The CDR3 DNA follows: TGTGCCAGCAGTTCACCCCCGGGACAGGGGAACACTGAAGCTTTCTTT.

This clonotype was found a few times. The CDR3 is CASSQETSFLGELFF. In nucleotides, the CDR3 is TGCGCCAGCAGCCAAGAGACTTCTTTTCTCGGGGAGCTGTTTTTT. The V call is TRBV4-1, the J call TRBJ2-2; no firm D call. The CDR3 extends over 15 amino acids. Per germline, CDR1 MGHRA and CDR2 YSYEKL. Between the trimmed V and J ends, which lost 0 bases and 7 bases, there was a span of 12 bases.

This chain joins TRBV30 and TRBJ1-6; 8 positions match TRBD1. V shed 4 bases and J 8 bases; nucleotides not matched to a gene: 13. CDR3 length equals 16 residues. Germline V gene lookup returns CDR1 GTSNPN and CDR2 SVGIG (reference sequence). The CDR3 nucleotides are TGTGCCTGGAAGGGGGGCCGGGACAGGCCTTATTCACCCCTCCACTTT. Amino acid sequence: CAWKGGRDRPYSPLHF.

V usage is TRBV5-6 and J usage is TRBJ2-7; D is possibly TRBD1 (5 bases). Trimming pared 1 base from V and 2 bases from J, leaving 13 bases between. Per germline, CDR1 SGHDT and CDR2 YYEEEE. The CDR3 is made up of 15 amino acids. The CDR3 loop reads CASSLSRANTYEQYF. The DNA of the CDR3 is TGTGCCAGCAGCTTGAGCAGGGCAAATACCTACGAGCAGTACTTC.

This clonotype has only a few counts. V and J are TRBV12-3 or TRBV12-4 and TRBJ2-7; D gene uncertain. The ends were cut back, 5 bases at V and 5 bases at J, with 16 bases in the middle. CDR3 size: 14 residues. CDR3 sequence: CASSPRPRVDEQYF. CDR3 sequence (DNA): TGTGCCAGCAGTCCGCGACCCCGGGTGGACGAGCAGTACTTC.

The CDR3 nucleotides are TGCGCCAGCAGCCAAGAGGGAAGGGGGCTCAATGAGCAGTTCTTC. Translating it yields CASSQEGRGLNEQFF. The chain links TRBV4-3 to TRBJ2-1, with TRBD1 identical over 7 bases. V gave up 0 bases and J gave up 6 bases; unmatched junction bases: 5. The CDR3 is 15 residues long. Germline V gene lookup returns CDR1 LGHNA and CDR2 YSLEER.

The chain is built from TRBV5-1 and TRBJ2-3; 8 positions agree with TRBD2. Germline CDR1 and CDR2: SGHRS and YFSETQ. This CDR3 comprises 15 residues. The trim removed 0 bases at V and 2 bases at J, leaving 2 bases unmatched. The CDR3 DNA reads TGCGCCAGCAGCTTGGCGGGAGGGCACACAGATACGCAGTATTTT. It translates to CASSLAGGHTDTQYF.